The sequence of this T cell receptor (beta chain) was determined in a study of cytomegalovirus exposure and HLA in healthy donors. Points on this clone: Its antigen is still unknown.

The CDR3 is 14 residues long. With 5 bases clipped from V and 4 bases from J, the junction kept 2 bases outside the gene matches. CDR1 MNHEY and CDR2 SVGAGI come from the germline V gene. 13 Jbeta primers and 60 Vbeta primers were used for the PCR. Assay: immunoSEQ multiplex PCR; the TCRdb copy retains only in-frame clones and omits some. The sample spans fewer than 100,000 clones; the ten largest clones claim about 3.8%. Whole-study results and caveats: 164 TCR beta chains were listed as cytomegalovirus-associated. Among the sequence variants, a highly shared cluster was likely an artifact of sequencing. On later analysis, the bulk of CMV-associated TCR beta chains appeared to be HLA-restricted.

The receptor was derived from a man younger than 30 in good health and CMV-seropositive. The sequencing input was PBMCs. The V call is TRBV6-5, the J call TRBJ2-3; 11 nucleotides line up with TRBD2. The CDR3 loop is CASSELAGADTQYF. DNA for the CDR3: TGTGCCAGCAGTGAACTAGCGGGAGCAGATACGCAGTATTTT.